This entry describes one T cell receptor (beta chain). Original handling: Cell counts per sample came from amplifying reference gene primers. Generated by immunoSEQ multiplex PCR, the TCRdb table keeps only in-frame clones and is missing some. The V and J calls and clone size were taken over from that table, and D and trimming were inferred from the DNA. The sample carries approximately 220,000 clones, 70% to 90% recorded once. This specimen belongs to a study of blood T cell repertoires in COVID-19. The sequencing input was peripheral blood. This receptor was identified in a man in his fifties or sixties with acute or convalescent COVID-19.

The CDR3 loop reads CASRDLQGAKDTQYF. CDR3 in DNA: TGTGCCAGCAGGGATCTACAGGGGGCAAAGGATACGCAGTATTTT. The chain recombines TRBV6-6 with TRBJ2-3; 9 nucleotides align to TRBD1. From germline, CDR1 is MNHNY and CDR2 SVGAGI (reference sequence). CDR3 length: 15 amino acids. V shed 6 bases, J shed 6 bases, and the junction held 10 bases outside the gene matches.